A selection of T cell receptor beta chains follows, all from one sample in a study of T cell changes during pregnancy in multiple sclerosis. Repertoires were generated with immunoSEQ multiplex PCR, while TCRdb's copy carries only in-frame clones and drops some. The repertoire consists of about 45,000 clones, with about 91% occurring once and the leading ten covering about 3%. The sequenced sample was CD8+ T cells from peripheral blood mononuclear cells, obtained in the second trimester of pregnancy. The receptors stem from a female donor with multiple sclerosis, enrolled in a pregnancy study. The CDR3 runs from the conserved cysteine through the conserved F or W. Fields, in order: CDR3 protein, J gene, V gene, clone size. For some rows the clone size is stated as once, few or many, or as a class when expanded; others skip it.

CASNPRGQRNIQYF	TRBJ2-4	TRBV9	-
CASSYGAVLDYGYTF	TRBJ1-2	TRBV7-2	-
CASSDLRRGGPGVNEQFF	TRBJ2-1	TRBV6-4	-
CASSSEDRAAPTGELFF	TRBJ2-2	TRBV7-9	-
CASSQAGTAAYEQYF	TRBJ2-7	TRBV14	-
CASSVAGAYEQYF	TRBJ2-7	TRBV9	-
CAGHGGGSYLRETQYF	TRBJ2-5	TRBV30	-
CASSVASGGYQETQYF	TRBJ2-5	TRBV9	-
CASSLVEAYEQYF	TRBJ2-7	TRBV7-8	-
CASSPGGISAINYGYTF	TRBJ1-2	TRBV18	-
CASGLAGGDTEAFF	TRBJ1-1	TRBV12-5	once
CASSPREGREKLFF	TRBJ1-4	TRBV7-9	-
CASRQGVTGNTIYF	TRBJ1-3	TRBV27	-
CASSLFPGDRSRTEAFF	TRBJ1-1	TRBV5-4	-
CASSGHDSNYGYTF	TRBJ1-2	TRBV4-2	once
CASSTRTSEETQYF	TRBJ2-5	TRBV19	-
CATSTPVMGGGYTF	TRBJ1-2	TRBV15	once
CASMTNSYEQYF	TRBJ2-7	TRBV6-5	-
CASSPGSGGYEQYF	TRBJ2-7	TRBV7-7	-
CASSQTGTGISYNEQFF	TRBJ2-1	TRBV7-3	-
CASTKRQEWGTEAFF	TRBJ1-1	TRBV19	few
CASSMALQGSGYTF	TRBJ1-2	TRBV19	-
CASSRWRAGGNYGYTF	TRBJ1-2	TRBV11-2	-
CASSGGLLVGEQFF	TRBJ2-1	TRBV19	-
CASSGGGRGYEQYF	TRBJ2-7	TRBV9	-
CAISESNRGEFDIYGYTF	TRBJ1-2	TRBV10-3	-
CASTGQVTNTEAFF	TRBJ1-1	TRBV2	-
CASSQELGTGGDEQYF	TRBJ2-7	TRBV4-3	medium-sized
CASSQVGGGAGYNEQFF	TRBJ2-1	TRBV4-3	-
CASMFSGGSSYEQYF	TRBJ2-7	TRBV2	-
CASSLIVLEQYF	TRBJ2-7	TRBV7-8	-
CASSGQGDTGELFF	TRBJ2-2	TRBV6-4	-
CASSEIKGTGELFF	TRBJ2-2	TRBV6-1	-
CASSLAGVYGYTF	TRBJ1-2	TRBV7-8	-
CASSPTWVGQAYGYTF	TRBJ1-2	TRBV11-2	-
CASIIGQGAYEQYF	TRBJ2-7	TRBV6-6	-
CASSLIRGVPTYEQYF	TRBJ2-7	TRBV11-2	-
CSVGTGDYSGANVLTF	TRBJ2-6	TRBV29-1	-
CASSQGLQETQYF	TRBJ2-5	TRBV4-1	-
CASSLGGGRSDTQYF	TRBJ2-3	TRBV7-6	-
CASSDGTGGHEQYF	TRBJ2-7	TRBV6-1	few
CASSTTSGENSYEQYF	TRBJ2-7	TRBV9	-
CASSQQGLRGYEQYF	TRBJ2-7	TRBV4-3	-
CASSNGTSIGDEQFF	TRBJ2-1	TRBV5-1	once
CAIRPSLAGDTYEQYF	TRBJ2-7	TRBV10-3	-
CASSLRPIGSSYNEQFF	TRBJ2-1	TRBV11-2	-
CASSVGGGERGNYRDTQYF	TRBJ2-3	TRBV9	-
CASSLRESNYGYTF	TRBJ1-2	TRBV7-9	-
CASSEPRAGGPLGEQFF	TRBJ2-1	TRBV9	-
CASTHRGGTEAFF	TRBJ1-1	TRBV25-1	-